This T cell receptor (beta chain) originates from a study of CD8 T cells in ankylosing spondylitis. There are a few counts of this clonotype. TCRdb recomputed calls from the 5' RACE reads with MiXCR, one row per CDR3 protein. The sample has under 200,000 distinct CDR3 sequences, 9.8% seen once. CDR3 length: 12 amino acids. V was clipped by 7 bases and J by 5 bases, with 12 bases between them. CDR1 is MNHEY and CDR2 is SMNVEV in the germline V gene (reference sequence). Source material: blood, either unsorted or a sorted T cell fraction (not recorded which). The V gene is TRBV27, the J gene TRBJ2-7, with D unresolved. The clonotype was recovered from a female donor with ankylosing spondylitis or in good health (not recorded which). The CDR3 loop reads CASIFGIHEQYF. The CDR3 DNA sequence: TGTGCCAGCATCTTTGGTATCCACGAGCAGTACTTC.